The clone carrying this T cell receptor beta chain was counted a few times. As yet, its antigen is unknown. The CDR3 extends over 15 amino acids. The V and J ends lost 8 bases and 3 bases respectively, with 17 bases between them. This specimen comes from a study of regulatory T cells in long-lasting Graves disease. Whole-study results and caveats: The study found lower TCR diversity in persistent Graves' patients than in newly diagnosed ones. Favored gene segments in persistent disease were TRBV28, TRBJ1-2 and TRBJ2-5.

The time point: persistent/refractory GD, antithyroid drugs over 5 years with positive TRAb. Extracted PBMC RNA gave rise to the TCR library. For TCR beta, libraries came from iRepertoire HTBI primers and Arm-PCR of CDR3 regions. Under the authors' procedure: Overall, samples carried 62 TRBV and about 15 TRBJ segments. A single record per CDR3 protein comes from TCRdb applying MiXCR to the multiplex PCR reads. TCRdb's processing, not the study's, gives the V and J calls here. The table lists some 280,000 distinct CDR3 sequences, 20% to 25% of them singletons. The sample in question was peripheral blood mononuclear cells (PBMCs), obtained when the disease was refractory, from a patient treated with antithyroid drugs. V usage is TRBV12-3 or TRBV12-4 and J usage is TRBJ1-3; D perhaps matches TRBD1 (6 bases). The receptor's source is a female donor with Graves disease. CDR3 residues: CASAWDHRVGNTIYF. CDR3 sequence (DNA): TGTGCCAGCGCGTGGGACCACAGGGTTGGAAACACCATATATTTT.